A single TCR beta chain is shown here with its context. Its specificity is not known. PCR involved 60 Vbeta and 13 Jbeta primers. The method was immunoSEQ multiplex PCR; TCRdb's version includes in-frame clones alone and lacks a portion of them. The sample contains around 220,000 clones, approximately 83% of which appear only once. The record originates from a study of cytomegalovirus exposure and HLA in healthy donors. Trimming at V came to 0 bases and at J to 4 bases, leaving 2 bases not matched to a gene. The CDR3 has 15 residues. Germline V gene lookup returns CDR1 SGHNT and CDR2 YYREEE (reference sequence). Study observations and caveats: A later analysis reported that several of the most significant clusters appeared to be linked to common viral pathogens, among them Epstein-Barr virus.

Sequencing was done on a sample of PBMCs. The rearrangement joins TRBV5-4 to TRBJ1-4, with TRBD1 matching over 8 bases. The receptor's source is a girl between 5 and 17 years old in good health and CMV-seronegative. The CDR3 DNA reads TGTGCCAGCAGCTTGGGCGACAGGGGTAATGAAAAACTGTTTTTT. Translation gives CASSLGDRGNEKLFF.